The rows below give T cell receptor beta chains drawn from one sample of a study of shared clonotypes between healthy human individuals. Generated by immunoSEQ multiplex PCR, the TCRdb table keeps only in-frame clones and is missing some. This table holds about 2 million clones, just under 95% found once. The sample was naive CD8+ T cells sorted from blood. Source of these receptors: a man younger than 35 in good health. Each CDR3 is given with its conserved first and last residue. The D gene is left open where the match is weak. Expanded clones are given a class, and other clones once, few, many or no size at all.

V: TRBV28; D: .; length: 14; size: .; J: TRBJ1-5; CDR3: CASSLWDSNQPQHF; DNA: TGTGCCAGCAGTTTGTGGGATAGCAATCAGCCCCAGCATTTT
V: TRBV10-1; D: .; length: 17; size: once; J: TRBJ2-4; CDR3: CASSSGSLESGKNIQYF; DNA: TGCGCCAGCAGTTCCGGCAGCCTCGAATCCGGGAAAAACATTCAGTACTTC
V: TRBV5-4; D: .; length: 14; size: .; J: TRBJ2-7; CDR3: CASTREKVSYEQYF; DNA: TGTGCCAGCACCCGGGAAAAGGTCTCCTACGAGCAGTACTTC
V: TRBV7-9; D: .; length: 14; size: once; J: TRBJ2-1; CDR3: CASSLDPRGNEQFF; DNA: TGTGCCAGCAGCTTAGACCCGAGGGGGAATGAGCAGTTCTTC
V: TRBV5-1; D: .; length: 13; size: .; J: TRBJ1-1; CDR3: CASSAEVNTEAFF; DNA: TGCGCCAGCAGCGCTGAGGTGAACACTGAAGCTTTCTTT
V: TRBV7-9; D: TRBD2; length: 15; size: few; J: TRBJ2-7; CDR3: CASSSGLAVRDEQYF; DNA: TGTGCCAGCAGCTCGGGACTAGCTGTCAGGGACGAGCAGTACTTC
V: TRBV5-6; D: .; length: 18; size: .; J: TRBJ1-2; CDR3: CASSLVKVAAQRNYGYTF; DNA: TGTGCCAGCAGCTTGGTAAAGGTGGCAGCCCAGCGAAACTATGGCTACACCTTC
V: TRBV5-1; D: TRBD1; length: 16; size: .; J: TRBJ1-2; CDR3: CASSPMDRGQIHGYTF; DNA: TGCGCCAGCAGCCCTATGGACAGGGGGCAAATCCATGGCTACACCTTC
V: TRBV2; D: .; length: 13; size: few; J: TRBJ1-2; CDR3: CASSGQPNYGYTF; DNA: TGTGCCAGCTCGGGGCAGCCTAACTATGGCTACACCTTC
V: TRBV25-1; D: .; length: 14; size: .; J: TRBJ1-1; CDR3: CASSWGGGGTEAFF; DNA: TGTGCCAGCAGCTGGGGTGGGGGCGGCACTGAAGCTTTCTTT
V: TRBV7-8; D: .; length: 15; size: .; J: TRBJ1-1; CDR3: CASSLPGITFTEAFF; DNA: TGTGCCAGCAGCTTACCGGGCATCACCTTCACTGAAGCTTTCTTT
V: TRBV12-5; D: .; length: 12; size: few; J: TRBJ2-7; CDR3: CASGLFRGEQYF; DNA: TGTGCTAGTGGTTTGTTCAGAGGAGAGCAGTACTTC
V: TRBV28; D: .; length: 16; size: once; J: TRBJ2-7; CDR3: CASSLSRVRAQYEQYF; DNA: TGTGCCAGCAGTTTATCCCGGGTCAGGGCCCAGTACGAGCAGTACTTC